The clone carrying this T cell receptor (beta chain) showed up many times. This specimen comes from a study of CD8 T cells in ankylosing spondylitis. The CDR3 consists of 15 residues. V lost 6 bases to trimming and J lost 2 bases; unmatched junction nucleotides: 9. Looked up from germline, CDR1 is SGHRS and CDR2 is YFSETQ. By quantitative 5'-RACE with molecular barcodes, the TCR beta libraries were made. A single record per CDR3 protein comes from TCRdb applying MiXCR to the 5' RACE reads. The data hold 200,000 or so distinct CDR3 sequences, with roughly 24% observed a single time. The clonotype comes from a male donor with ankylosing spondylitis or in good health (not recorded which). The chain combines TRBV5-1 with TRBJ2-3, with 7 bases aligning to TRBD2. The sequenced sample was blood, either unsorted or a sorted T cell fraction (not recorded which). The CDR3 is CASTKLAPNTDTQYF. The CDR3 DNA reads TGCGCCAGCACCAAACTAGCGCCTAACACAGATACGCAGTATTTT.